This T cell receptor (beta chain) emerged from a study of cytomegalovirus exposure and HLA in healthy donors. Study-wide results and limits: Trimming of TCR beta V- and J-genes showed a link, identified in a later analysis, to a missense DCLRE1C variant.

The PCR ran on 60 Vbeta and 13 Jbeta primers. Sequencing was performed with immunoSEQ multiplex PCR; in TCRdb, only in-frame clones are kept and a portion is missing. Its listing shows about 110,000 clones. The length of the CDR3 is 10 residues. The V end lost 4 bases, the J end lost 8 bases, and 5 bases lay between the germline ends. CDR1 and CDR2 from the germline V gene are MNHEY and SMNVEV (reference sequence). With regard to this clone: Its antigen is unidentified.

The sequence was obtained from a man aged 30 to 39 in good health and CMV-seronegative. The sample consisted of PBMCs. The chain uses TRBV27 and TRBJ1-1; the D is unclear. The CDR3: CASSSSEAFF. The CDR3 DNA is TGTGCCAGCAGTTCTAGCGAAGCTTTCTTT.